The 12 T cell receptor beta chains below come from one sample, sequenced in a study of T-cell memory formation after mild COVID-19. From the 5' RACE reads, TCRdb called clonotypes with MiXCR, one entry per CDR3 protein. Altogether 250,000 to 400,000 distinct CDR3 sequences are present, around 15% being singletons, with the ten largest covering around 23%. Specimen: PBMCs or a T cell subset sorted from them (not recorded which). The receptors were sampled from a man between 18 and 35 years old who had mild COVID-19 (a few samples of this study predate the infection). Cell type and time point are not known.

V and J are TRBV7-2 and TRBJ2-3; the D gene could be TRBD1 or TRBD2 (6 bases each). Germline V gene sequence: CDR1 SGHTA, CDR2 FQGNSA. This CDR3 spans 13 amino acids. V shed 5 bases and J shed 10 bases, with 16 bases lying between them. The CDR3 spells CASSGGLAISQYF. CDR3 bases: TGTGCCAGCAGCGGGGGGCTCGCCATTTCGCAGTATTTT.

This clonotype was observed many times. V gene TRBV3-1 combines with J gene TRBJ2-7; D ambiguous. This CDR3 region has 15 residues. Deletions cut 1 base from V and 3 bases from J, with 13 bases between. Germline loops: CDR1 LGHDT, CDR2 YNNKEL (reference sequence). The CDR3 here is CASSQGLSASYEQYF. The DNA for the CDR3 is TGTGCCAGCAGCCAAGGCCTGAGTGCGAGCTACGAGCAGTACTTC.

In its sample, this clonotype was seen a few times. The V and J genes are TRBV28 and TRBJ1-3, with no clear D. With 2 bases removed from V and 0 bases from J, the gap between germline ends came to 8 bases. Germline assignment: CDR1 MDHEN and CDR2 SYDVKM. The CDR3 is 15 amino acids. This CDR3 reads CASSLMGPSGNTIYF. The DNA of the CDR3 is TGTGCCAGCAGTTTAATGGGTCCCTCTGGAAACACCATATATTTT.

This clonotype was detected many times. The genes are TRBV10-3 and TRBJ2-1; 9 bases align to TRBD2. The V and J ends lost 5 bases and 8 bases, in that order; junction bases with no gene match: 4. The germline V gene has CDR1 ENHRY and CDR2 SYGVKD. This CDR3 comprises 13 residues. Here the CDR3 reads CAISSGGRDEQFF. Written as DNA, the CDR3 is TGTGCCATCAGTAGCGGGGGGCGGGATGAGCAGTTCTTC.

This chain uses TRBV27 with TRBJ2-3; 9 bases map to TRBD2. The germline CDR1 and CDR2 sequences are MNHEY and SMNVEV (reference sequence). This CDR3 has 14 residues. The J segment lost 4 bases and the V segment lost 2 bases, leaving 1 base of the junction unmatched. The CDR3 spells CASSLLAGSDTQYF. The CDR3 coding sequence is TGTGCCAGCAGTTTACTAGCGGGGTCAGATACGCAGTATTTT.

This clonotype showed up just a few times. The rearrangement links TRBV6-1 to TRBJ2-7, with D possibly TRBD1 on 7 matching bases. The V end lost 6 bases, the J end lost 2 bases, and 20 bases lay between the germline ends. The CDR3 consists of 16 residues. Germline-derived CDR1 and CDR2 are MNHNS and SASEGT. The CDR3 nucleotides read TGTGCCAGCAGGAGGTCGGGGGACAGTCTTACCTACGAGCAGTACTTC. Its translation is CASRRSGDSLTYEQYF.

This chain connects TRBV6-6 to TRBJ2-1, with TRBD2 identical over 8 bases. J was trimmed by 6 bases and V by 5 bases; bases with no gene match: 6. The CDR3 sequence is 14 residues long. From germline, CDR1 is MNHNY and CDR2 SVGAGI (reference sequence). The CDR3 bases are TGTGCCAGCAGTCGCGGGGGGCTTGGCAATGAGCAGTTCTTC. It codes for CASSRGGLGNEQFF.

In its sample, this clonotype was seen a few times. This chain uses TRBV6-2 or TRBV6-3 with TRBJ1-2; D gene unclear. Germline loops: CDR1 MNHEY, CDR2 SVGEGT. V dropped 8 bases and J dropped 1 base, with 14 bases sitting between them. The CDR3 totals 14 residues. In DNA, the CDR3 is TGTGCCAGCTCAGAAGACGGGGATAACTATGGCTACACCTTC. Translation gives CASSEDGDNYGYTF.

This clonotype came up a few times. The chain couples TRBV7-9 to TRBJ1-2; weak D call: TRBD1 (6 bases). Per the germline V gene, CDR1 is SEHNR and CDR2 is FQNEAQ (reference sequence). V was shortened by 3 bases and J by 8 bases, with 16 bases between the two germline ends. The length of the CDR3 is 14 residues. The CDR3 DNA is TGTGCCAGCAGCTTTGGGGGGGGCCGTGAGGGCTACACCTTC. Translated, it gives CASSFGGGREGYTF.

This clonotype was detected only a few times. The V and J genes are TRBV18 and TRBJ2-1; D is ambiguous. Germline lookup yields CDR1 KGHSH and CDR2 LQKENI. CDR3 length: 14 residues. The V and J ends lost 2 bases and 5 bases respectively, with 10 bases between them. CDR3 sequence reads: CASSPGLANNEQFF. The CDR3 nucleotides read TGTGCCAGCTCACCAGGCTTGGCGAACAATGAGCAGTTCTTC.

The table lists this clonotype with many counts. V usage is TRBV5-1 and J usage is TRBJ2-3, with D possibly TRBD1 on 5 matching bases. The germline V gene encodes CDR1 SGHRS and CDR2 YFSETQ. The CDR3 loop spans 15 amino acids. Trimming left V 2 bases short and J 2 bases short, with 12 bases between. CDR3 bases: TGCGCCAGCAGCTTAAGGACACCTTACACAGATACGCAGTATTTT. Amino acids: CASSLRTPYTDTQYF.

CDR3 coding DNA: TGTGCCAGTAGTATGGGACGGTTGAACACTGAAGCTTTCTTT. Translated: CASSMGRLNTEAFF. The chain carries TRBV19 and TRBJ1-1, with D perhaps matching TRBD1 (5 bases). Trimming removed 3 bases from V and 0 bases from J, with 8 bases in between. CDR1 and CDR2 (germline): LNHDA, SQIVND (reference sequence). There are 14 residues in the CDR3.